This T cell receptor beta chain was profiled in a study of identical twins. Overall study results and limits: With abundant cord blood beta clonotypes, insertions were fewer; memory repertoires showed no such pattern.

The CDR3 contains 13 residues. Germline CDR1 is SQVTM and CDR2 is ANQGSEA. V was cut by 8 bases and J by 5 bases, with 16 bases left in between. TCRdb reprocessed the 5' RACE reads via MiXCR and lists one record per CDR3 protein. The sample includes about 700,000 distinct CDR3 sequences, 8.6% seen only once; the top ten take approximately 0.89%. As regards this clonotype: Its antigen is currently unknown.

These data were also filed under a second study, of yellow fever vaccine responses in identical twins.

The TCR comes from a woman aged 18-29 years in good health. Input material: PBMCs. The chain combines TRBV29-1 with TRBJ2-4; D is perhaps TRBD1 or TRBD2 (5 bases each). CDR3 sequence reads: CSWAGTDENIQYF. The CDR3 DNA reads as TGCAGCTGGGCAGGGACGGATGAAAACATTCAGTACTTC.